Described below is a single T cell receptor beta chain sequence and its context. This clonotype was counted many times. Its antigen specificity is not known. No base quality values were provided; no much bigger clone lies one nucleotide off. This sample is drawn from a study of neurological immune-mediated disorders (dated by TCRdb to the late 2010s). For the study in its entirety: Among the 34 multiple sclerosis patients, relapsing-remitting MS was present in around 30 and secondary progressive MS was present in 3. Using UMI-based sequencing, the study compared peripheral blood TCR-beta repertoires from patients with HTLV-I-associated myelopathy (HAM/TSP), patients with multiple sclerosis, and healthy controls. Alongside PBMC samples, the set of some 98 TCR-beta libraries contained longitudinal samples, technical triplicates, and paired CD4+ and CD8+ T-cell subsets that had been sorted. The cohort comprised 68 subjects: 15 or so HAM/TSP patients, approximately 34 multiple sclerosis patients and approximately 20 healthy controls. Study-wide findings and limitations: The MS cluster was not associated with any clinical or MRI features, and the authors stated that larger cohorts are needed. TCR clonal expansion was highest in HAM/TSP patients and lowest in MS patients, with MS patients falling below even healthy controls. In a phylogenetic analysis, the repertoires of 18 out of 34 MS patients fell into a single cluster of related CDR3 sequences, pointing to a possible signature at the repertoire level. Expanded clones from different subjects shared no identical CDR3 amino acid sequences, which suggests that TCR-beta repertoires were private in all groups.

The CDR3 has 14 amino acids, counting the end cysteine and phenylalanine. The CDR3 DNA has 42 bases and is translated from base 1. The junction carries 9 bases between V and J, which are trimmed by 3 bases and 3 bases respectively. CDR1 and CDR2 were assigned from the germline V gene (reference sequence) as LNHNV and YYDKDF. cDNA was synthesized by template-switch 5'RACE using a primer carrying a 10-nucleotide random unique molecular identifier by which each TCR transcript was tagged. Every sequencing run yielded over 200 million TCR-beta sequences covering 15-18 subjects. The RNeasy kit was used to extract total RNA. Using the KAPA Real-time Library Amplification kit, TCR-beta VDJ regions were amplified with primers for the TCR constant region and the 5'RACE anchor. Sample indexes and Illumina adaptors were added in a first PCR, after which library yield was increased in a second PCR. After Ampure bead purification, the TCR product of roughly 650 bp was size-selected on a 2% E-gel SizeSelection system. Before pooling, library quality was checked on a Bioanalyzer, concentration was measured with Qubit, and libraries were quantified with the Kapa Library Quantification kit. An Illumina HiSeq 2500 sequenced the libraries paired-end 2 x 150 bp. To increase sequence diversity, roughly 24-32% phiX was spiked into each library pool. Regarding the original processing steps: The quality-filtered reads were processed with the UMI-based MiGEC pipeline, whose error correction step removed more than 80% of the raw TCR sequences. IMGT germline references were used for alignment of VDJ genes, and clonotypes were defined by a unique CDR3 amino acid sequence together with V-J genes. VDJtools evaluated clonal expansion, Shannon diversity and CDR3 relatedness (CalcPairwiseDistances, ClusterSamples); CLCbio workbench built phylogenetic trees. Expanded clones were defined as having at least 8 unique UMIs, based on coefficient-of-variation modelling across technical triplicates. TCRdb itself trimmed the public reads at Q25 with fastp, ran MiXCR and retained productive beta chains. Rows matching on CDR3 protein sequence are summarized as one entry with the most common DNA and genes. The V and J calls, along with clone size, are taken from TCRdb and not from the paper's own processing. This sample is represented by 50,000 to 70,000 distinct CDR3 sequences; 3% to 4% of them were singletons. The top ten clones comprise under 4.5% of the sample.

For the unsorted PBMC libraries, 2 million PBMCs were stored in RNAlater at -80 degrees C until RNA extraction and were used to generate the libraries. The multiple sclerosis patients were enrolled in a US clinical protocol that used magnetic resonance imaging to evaluate disease progression. Peripheral blood was subjected to Ficoll-Hypaque density gradient centrifugation to isolate PBMCs, which were then cryopreserved in liquid nitrogen. The TCR originated in a middle-aged man with multiple sclerosis. The sequenced sample was PBMCs. Rearrangement joined TRBV15 to TRBJ1-5, with the identity of the D gene unclear. The DNA is as follows: TGTGCCACCAGCAGCCAGCTCTTCAATCAGCCCCAGCATTTT. It translates as CATSSQLFNQPQHF.